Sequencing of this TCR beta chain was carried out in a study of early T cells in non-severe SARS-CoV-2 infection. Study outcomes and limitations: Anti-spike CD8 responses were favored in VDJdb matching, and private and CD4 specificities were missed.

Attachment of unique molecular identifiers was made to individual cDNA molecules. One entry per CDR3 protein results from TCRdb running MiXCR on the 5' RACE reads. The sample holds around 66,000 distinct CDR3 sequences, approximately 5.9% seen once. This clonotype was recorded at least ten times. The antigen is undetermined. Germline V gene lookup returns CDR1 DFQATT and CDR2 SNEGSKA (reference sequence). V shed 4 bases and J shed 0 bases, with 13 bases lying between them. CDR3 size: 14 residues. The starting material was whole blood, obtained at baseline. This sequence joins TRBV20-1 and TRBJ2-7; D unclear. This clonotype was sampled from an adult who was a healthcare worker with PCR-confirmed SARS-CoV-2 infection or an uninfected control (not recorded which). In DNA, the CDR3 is TGCAGTGCTAACGGCGGATACCCCTCCTACGAGCAGTACTTC. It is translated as CSANGGYPSYEQYF.